The next 21 T cell receptor beta chains were all read from a single sample in a study of T cells in Graves' hyperthyroidism and ophthalmopathy. Amplification targeted TCR beta CDR3 regions from RNA transcripts. Primed by the HTBI set, a first-round RT-PCR was run on the TCR CDR3. A single record per CDR3 protein comes from TCRdb applying MiXCR to the multiplex PCR reads. Among some 460,000 distinct CDR3 sequences listed, 15% to 18% were seen once. Sequencing was performed on blood. These receptors were obtained from a woman under 30 with Graves' hyperthyroidism.

This clonotype was seen repeatedly, ten times or more. The chain employs TRBV30 and TRBJ2-1; no clear D. Germline V gene lookup returns CDR1 GTSNPN and CDR2 SVGIG (reference sequence). V was clipped by 3 bases and J by 6 bases, with 15 bases between them. This CDR3 is 14 amino acids long. The CDR3 spells CAWSLVGSGNEQFF. CDR3 DNA sequence: TGTGCCTGGAGCTTGGTAGGGTCAGGCAATGAGCAGTTCTTC. The whole variable domain, filled in from reference TRBV30 and TRBJ2-1, reads SQTIHQWPATLVQPVGSPLSLECTVEGTSNPNLYWYRQAAGRGLQLLFYSVGIGQISSEVPQNLSASRPQDRQFILSSKKLLLSDSGFYLCAWSLVGSGNEQFFGPGTRLTVL.

This clonotype has at least ten counts. The V call is TRBV12-3 or TRBV12-4, the J call TRBJ1-1; perhaps TRBD1 as D (5 bases). Trimming removed 2 bases at V and 1 base at J, with 11 bases between. CDR3 length equals 15 residues. The CDR3 nucleotides are TGTGCCAGCAGTTTATCAGGGCGGGAGAACACTGAAGCTTTCTTT. It encodes CASSLSGRENTEAFF.

This clonotype was picked up many times. The genes are TRBV15 and TRBJ1-5; the D gene is possibly TRBD1 (6 bases). There are 15 residues in the CDR3. V lost 5 bases and J 4 bases, leaving 15 bases between the germline ends. Germline lookup yields CDR1 LNHNV and CDR2 YYDKDF (reference sequence). CDR3 sequence reads: CATSESRGANQPQHF. CDR3 DNA: TGTGCCACCAGCGAGAGTCGGGGGGCAAATCAGCCCCAGCATTTT.

This clonotype came up many times. The chain couples TRBV7-9 to TRBJ2-1; D is unclear. This CDR3 region has 14 residues. Germline values: CDR1 SEHNR, CDR2 FQNEAQ (reference sequence). V was cut by 3 bases and J by 4 bases, with 10 bases left in between. The CDR3: CASSFRTDYNEQFF. DNA for the CDR3: TGTGCCAGCAGCTTCCGGACGGATTACAATGAGCAGTTCTTC.

With respect to this clonotype: This may be a read error, as it is one base from a much larger clone. V gene TRBV7-6 combines with J gene TRBJ2-5; the D is unclear. Germline V lookup: CDR1 SGHVS, CDR2 FNYEAQ. This CDR3 has 17 amino acids. The CDR3 coding sequence is TGTGCCAACAGCTTAGAGAGGTTCGAGGTAAACCAAGAGACCCAGTACTTC. This encodes CANSLERFEVNQETQYF. Drawing the rest from reference TRBV7-6 and TRBJ2-5, the complete variable domain is GAGVSQSPRYKVTKRGQDVALRCDPISGHVSLYWYRQALGQGPEFLTYFNYEAQQDKSGLPNDRFSAERPEGSISTLTIQRTEQRDSAMYRCANSLERFEVNQETQYFGPGTRLLVL.

The chain links TRBV20-1 to TRBJ2-7, with 9 bases identical to TRBD1. V lost 1 base to trimming and J lost 7 bases; unmatched junction nucleotides: 8. Germline V lookup: CDR1 DFQATT, CDR2 SNEGSKA (reference sequence). This CDR3 comprises 14 residues. This CDR3 is CSARAGTGTREQYF. The CDR3 region has the DNA TGCAGTGCTAGAGCCGGGACAGGGACACGTGAGCAGTACTTC.

The rearrangement uses TRBV28 and TRBJ2-2; 10 bases fit TRBD2. The CDR3 sequence is 17 residues long. J was trimmed by 1 base and V by 10 bases; bases with no gene match: 12. CDR1 is MDHEN, CDR2 SYDVKM, per germline. The CDR3 DNA reads as TGTGCCACCTTTACCCGTAGCGGGGGGAAGAACACCGGGGAGCTGTTTTTT. Translation: CATFTRSGGKNTGELFF.

In this sample, this clonotype turned up many times. The V and J genes are TRBV20-1 and TRBJ2-1; 8 nucleotides agree with TRBD2. This CDR3 spans 13 amino acids. Trimming at V came to 5 bases and at J to 12 bases, leaving 12 bases not matched to a gene. CDR1 DFQATT and CDR2 SNEGSKA come from the germline V gene (reference sequence). This chain's CDR3 is CSAFSGIGLAQFF. The CDR3 DNA sequence: TGCAGTGCTTTTAGCGGGATAGGGTTGGCGCAGTTCTTC.

This clonotype was found many times. The chain joins TRBV10-3 to TRBJ2-7; D ambiguous. The germline V gene has CDR1 ENHRY and CDR2 SYGVKD. The ends were cut back, 3 bases at V and 2 bases at J, with 2 bases in the middle. The length of the CDR3 is 11 residues. The CDR3 nucleotides are TGTGCCATCAGTGACGCCTACGAGCAGTACTTC. Protein: CAISDAYEQYF.

This clonotype has at least ten counts. The chain employs TRBV20-1 and TRBJ2-1; D remains unclear. Germline V gene lookup returns CDR1 DFQATT and CDR2 SNEGSKA (reference sequence). The CDR3 length is 12 residues. V was pared by 6 bases and J by 9 bases, with 15 bases between. This chain's CDR3 is CSASSESGEQFF. In DNA, the CDR3 is TGCAGTGCAAGTTCCGAGTCGGGTGAGCAGTTCTTC.

This clonotype has a count of ten or more. The chain carries TRBV20-1 and TRBJ1-2; the match to TRBD1 covers 8 bases. After removal of 6 bases from V and 8 bases from J, the junction contained 14 bases not matched to a gene. Germline CDR1 reads DFQATT; CDR2 reads SNEGSKA (reference sequence). CDR3 length: 14 amino acids. This chain's CDR3 is CSAKQGEEADGYTF. The CDR3 DNA reads TGCAGTGCAAAACAGGGGGAGGAGGCGGACGGCTACACCTTC.

CDR3 nucleotides: TGTGCCAGTAAGGATTCGGTGTCGCAGCCCCAGCATTTT. Protein: CASKDSVSQPQHF. The chain is built from TRBV19 and TRBJ1-5; D ambiguous. The V end was cut by 7 bases, the J end by 7 bases, with 14 bases between. The CDR3 is 13 residues long. Germline-derived CDR1 and CDR2 are LNHDA and SQIVND (reference sequence).

This clonotype was counted at least ten times. V gene TRBV6-2 or TRBV6-3 combines with J gene TRBJ2-7; possibly TRBD1 for D (6 bases). Germline-derived CDR1 and CDR2 are MNHEY and SVGEGT. The V gene lost 2 bases and the J gene lost 5 bases, with 19 bases spanning the gap. The CDR3 consists of 16 residues. CDR3 DNA: TGTGCCAGCAGTTACCCGCCTGGGGGCGAGCCGGACGAGCAGTACTTC. Translation gives CASSYPPGGEPDEQYF.

This clonotype has at least ten counts. The chain is built from TRBV6-5 and TRBJ2-7, with D possibly being TRBD2 (5 bases). The CDR3 loop spans 17 amino acids. V was pared by 0 bases and J by 0 bases, with 15 bases between. Germline lookup yields CDR1 MNHEY and CDR2 SVGAGI. The CDR3 sequence is CASSYSTASGSSYEQYF. The CDR3, as DNA: TGTGCCAGCAGTTACTCGACGGCGAGCGGAAGCTCCTACGAGCAGTACTTC.

In its sample, this clonotype was seen many times. This chain links TRBV11-2 with TRBJ2-5, with D possibly TRBD1 on 6 matching bases. The germline V gene encodes CDR1 SGHAT and CDR2 FQNNGV. With 3 bases removed from V and 5 bases from J, the gap between germline ends came to 19 bases. The CDR3 covers 16 residues. The CDR3 loop reads CASSFSGTTYTETQYF. The DNA for the CDR3 is TGTGCCAGCAGCTTCTCTGGGACAACGTATACGGAGACCCAGTACTTC. Together with reference TRBV11-2 and TRBJ2-5, the CDR3 gives the full variable domain: EAGVAQSPRYKIIEKRQSVAFWCNPISGHATLYWYQQILGQGPKLLIQFQNNGVVDDSQLPKDRFSAERLKGVDSTLKIQPAKLEDSAVYLCASSFSGTTYTETQYFGPGTRLLVL.

This clonotype was recorded many times. The CDR3 sequence is CSVPDSGSSYEQYF. Here the CDR3 DNA reads TGCAGTGTCCCAGACTCAGGGAGCTCCTACGAGCAGTACTTC. The rearrangement uses TRBV20-1 and TRBJ2-7; D could derive from TRBD1 or TRBD2 (5 bases each). This CDR3 spans 14 amino acids. Between the trimmed V and J ends, which lost 7 bases and 0 bases, there was a span of 16 bases. Germline CDR1 is DFQATT and CDR2 is SNEGSKA (reference sequence).

At least ten counts were recorded for this clonotype. The V call is TRBV6-1, the J call TRBJ2-1; possible D gene TRBD2, 6 bases. Trimming stripped 4 bases from V and 7 bases from J, with 23 bases between. The CDR3 sequence is 17 residues long. The germline V gene encodes CDR1 MNHNS and CDR2 SASEGT. CDR3: CASSGTSRGTSGNEQFF. For the CDR3, the DNA is TGTGCCAGCAGTGGAACCTCACGGGGGACCTCTGGTAATGAGCAGTTCTTC.

Many counts were recorded for this clonotype. The chain combines TRBV3-1 with TRBJ2-7; tentatively, D is TRBD1 or TRBD2 (5 bases each). V lost 7 bases and J 2 bases, leaving 15 bases between the germline ends. Germline loops: CDR1 LGHDT, CDR2 YNNKEL (reference sequence). The CDR3 loop spans 14 amino acids. The CDR3 is CASTPKGTPYEQYF. Here the CDR3 DNA reads TGTGCCAGCACACCAAAGGGGACGCCCTACGAGCAGTACTTC.

This clonotype was detected only a few times. The chain uses TRBV10-3 and TRBJ2-1; perhaps D is TRBD1 or TRBD2 (6 bases each). Trimming left V 4 bases short and J 0 bases short, with 22 bases between. CDR1 ENHRY and CDR2 SYGVKD come from the germline V gene. CDR3 length: 19 amino acids. The CDR3: CAISAMGKGGRSSYNEQFF. CDR3 in DNA: TGTGCCATCAGTGCCATGGGCAAAGGGGGGCGAAGCTCCTACAATGAGCAGTTCTTC.

This clonotype was observed many times. The chain employs TRBV12-3 or TRBV12-4 and TRBJ2-1; D call uncertain. The V and J ends lost 5 bases and 9 bases respectively, with 8 bases between them. CDR3 length: 11 amino acids. The CDR3 DNA reads as TGTGCCAGCAGTACCGGCGGTGAGCAGTTCTTC. Translating gives CASSTGGEQFF.

This clonotype was detected ten times or more. The chain couples TRBV10-3 to TRBJ1-1; 7 bases match TRBD1. Germline-derived CDR1 and CDR2 are ENHRY and SYGVKD. CDR3 length equals 15 residues. The trim removed 3 bases at V and 4 bases at J, leaving 8 bases unmatched. The CDR3 loop is CAISDGGHRGTEAFF. In nucleotides, the CDR3 is TGTGCCATCAGTGACGGAGGACACAGGGGCACTGAAGCTTTCTTT.